The next 9 T cell receptor beta chains were all read from a single sample in a study of T-cell reconstitution after alpha-beta-depleted transplantation in children. The TCRbeta library was prepared with unique molecular identifiers. One entry per CDR3 protein, called by TCRdb with MiXCR from the PCR reads. The sample includes some 640,000 distinct CDR3 sequences, 15% to 20% seen only once; the top ten take approximately 1%. The specimen comprised PBMCs from the stem cell graft donor, sampled from the stem cell graft. The receptors were gathered from a human donor who donated a stem cell graft to a child with acute myeloid leukemia.

This chain links TRBV11-3 with TRBJ2-7, with D perhaps matching TRBD2 (5 bases). The V gene lost 8 bases and the J gene lost 5 bases, with 16 bases spanning the gap. In germline, CDR1 is SGHNT, CDR2 YENEEA. The CDR3 length is 13 residues. The CDR3: CASRAGGRDEQYF. For the CDR3, the DNA is TGTGCCAGCCGGGCCGGAGGTAGGGACGAGCAGTACTTC. Full variable domain (rest looked up from reference TRBV11-3 and TRBJ2-7): EAGVVQSPRYKIIEKKQPVAFWCNPISGHNTLYWYLQNLGQGPELLIRYENEEAVDDSQLPKDRFSAERLKGVDSTLKIQPAELGDSAVYLCASRAGGRDEQYFGPGTRLTVT.

This clonotype was seen ten or more times. The chain links TRBV5-1 to TRBJ1-2, with 8 nucleotides matching TRBD1. The V gene end was trimmed by 4 bases and the J gene end by 9 bases; junction bases not matched to a gene: 8. Germline V CDR1 and CDR2: SGHRS, YFSETQ. This CDR3 has 13 amino acids. The CDR3 is CASSPRGLPSYTF. CDR3 nucleotides: TGCGCCAGCAGCCCCAGGGGGCTACCGAGCTACACCTTC.

This rearrangement joins TRBV7-9 to TRBJ1-4; 7 positions match TRBD1. Germline CDR1 SEHNR, CDR2 FQNEAQ (reference sequence). The CDR3 covers 15 residues. The V segment lost 4 bases and the J segment 5 bases; nucleotides outside the gene matches: 7. The chain's CDR3 is CASSSIDRANEKLFF. Here the CDR3 DNA reads TGTGCCAGCAGCTCAATTGACAGGGCAAATGAAAAACTGTTTTTT. Full variable domain (missing parts from reference TRBV7-9 and TRBJ1-4): DTGVSQNPRHKITKRGQNVTFRCDPISEHNRLYWYRQTLGQGPEFLTYFQNEAQLEKSRLLSDRFSAERPKGSFSTLEIQRTEQGDSAMYLCASSSIDRANEKLFFGSGTQLSVL.

This clonotype was seen repeatedly, ten times or more. The rearrangement links TRBV20-1 to TRBJ2-5; a weak D match, TRBD1 (5 bases). CDR1 DFQATT and CDR2 SNEGSKA come from the germline V gene (reference sequence). CDR3 length equals 15 residues. V was pared by 1 base and J by 5 bases, with 17 bases between. The CDR3 DNA reads TGCAGTGCTAGAGTTCCCGCCAGGGTTGATGAGACCCAGTACTTC. It encodes CSARVPARVDETQYF.

The table lists this clonotype with a few counts. The chain links TRBV6-5 to TRBJ1-5; D not resolved. Trimming took off 8 bases at V and 1 base at J, with 9 bases between the two ends. Germline V gene lookup returns CDR1 MNHEY and CDR2 SVGAGI. The CDR3 length is 13 residues. The DNA for the CDR3 is TGTGCCAGCCTATGGGGAAGCAATCAGCCCCAGCATTTT. Translating it yields CASLWGSNQPQHF.

This sequence joins TRBV18 and TRBJ2-7, with a weak D call TRBD2 (6 bases). The germline V gene encodes CDR1 KGHSH and CDR2 LQKENI. CDR3 size: 13 residues. Deletions cut 6 bases from V and 3 bases from J, with 12 bases between. DNA for the CDR3: TGTGCCAGCTCTGACCGGGGGATCTACGAGCAGTACGTC. Translated: CASSDRGIYEQYV.

A few counts support this clonotype. The chain links TRBV7-9 to TRBJ2-5; 7 nucleotides agree with TRBD2. J lost 1 base, V lost 4 bases, and 6 bases had no gene match. CDR1 is SEHNR, CDR2 FQNEAQ, per germline (reference sequence). The CDR3 consists of 15 residues. The CDR3 is CASSSTPGGQETQYF. For the CDR3, the DNA is TGTGCCAGCAGCTCTACCCCGGGGGGCCAAGAGACCCAGTACTTC.

This clonotype was counted ten times or more. The rearrangement uses TRBV4-3 and TRBJ2-2, with a weak D call TRBD2 (6 bases). The CDR3 totals 15 residues. The germline gives CDR1 LGHNA, CDR2 YSLEER. Deletions cut 0 bases from V and 7 bases from J, with 12 bases between. The CDR3 spells CASSQDWGGHGELFF. DNA for the CDR3: TGCGCCAGCAGCCAAGATTGGGGAGGCCACGGGGAGCTGTTTTTT.

This clonotype was seen a few times. The DNA for the CDR3 is TGTGCCAGCAGCAGCACAGGGGCTCGGGAAAAACTGTTTTTT. Translated: CASSSTGAREKLFF. The chain links TRBV12-3 or TRBV12-4 to TRBJ1-4, with 7 bases identical to TRBD1. Trimming removed 6 bases from V and 8 bases from J; junction bases left unmatched: 9. The CDR3 is 14 amino acids.